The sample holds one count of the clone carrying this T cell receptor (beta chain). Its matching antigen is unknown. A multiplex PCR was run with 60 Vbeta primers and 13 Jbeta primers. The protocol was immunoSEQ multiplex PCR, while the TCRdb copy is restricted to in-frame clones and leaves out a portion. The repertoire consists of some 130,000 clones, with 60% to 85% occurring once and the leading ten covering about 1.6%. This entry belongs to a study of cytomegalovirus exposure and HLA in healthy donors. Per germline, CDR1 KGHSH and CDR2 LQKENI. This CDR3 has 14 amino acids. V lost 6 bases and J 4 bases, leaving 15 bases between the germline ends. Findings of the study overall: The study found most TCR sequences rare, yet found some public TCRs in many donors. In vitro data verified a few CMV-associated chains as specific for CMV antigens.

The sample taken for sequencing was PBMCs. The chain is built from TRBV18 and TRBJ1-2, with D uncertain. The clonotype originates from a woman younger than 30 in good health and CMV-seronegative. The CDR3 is CASSSLGRGYGYTF. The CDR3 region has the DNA TGTGCCAGCTCGTCGCTAGGCCGAGGCTATGGCTACACCTTC.